Listed below are T cell receptor beta chains from one sample, sequenced in a study of cytomegalovirus exposure and HLA in healthy donors. TCRdb keeps only in-frame clones here, not all; method: immunoSEQ multiplex PCR. Among 100,000 to 150,000 clones listed, under 85% were seen once. Sequencing was carried out using PBMCs. These TCRs come from a man between 18 and 29 years old in good health and CMV-seropositive. The CDR3 runs from the conserved cysteine through the conserved F or W. The order of the fields is J gene, D gene, clone size, V gene, CDR3 protein, CDR3 DNA. D genes are given only for firm matches. Where a row states a size, it is once, few, many or the class of an expanded clone; other rows omit it.

j_call: TRBJ2-1
d_call: TRBD2
clone_size: .
v_call: TRBV6-1
cdr3_aa: CAARVGGRDEQFF
cdr3_nt: TGTGCCGCCCGGGTGGGCGGGAGGGATGAGCAGTTCTTC

j_call: TRBJ2-5
d_call: TRBD2
clone_size: .
v_call: TRBV28
cdr3_aa: CASSLTSGYQETQYF
cdr3_nt: TGTGCCAGCAGTTTGACTAGCGGCTACCAAGAGACCCAGTACTTC

j_call: TRBJ1-2
d_call: .
clone_size: .
v_call: TRBV5-6
cdr3_aa: CASSSSRFAYGYTF
cdr3_nt: TGTGCCAGCAGCTCGAGCAGGTTCGCTTATGGCTACACCTTC

j_call: TRBJ2-5
d_call: .
clone_size: .
v_call: TRBV15
cdr3_aa: CATSRDSAGPETQYF
cdr3_nt: TGTGCCACCAGCAGAGATAGTGCGGGCCCGGAGACCCAGTACTTC

j_call: TRBJ1-6
d_call: .
clone_size: few
v_call: TRBV28
cdr3_aa: CASSEDTQNSPLHF
cdr3_nt: TGTGCCAGCAGCGAGGACACCCAAAATTCACCCCTCCACTTT

j_call: TRBJ1-5
d_call: .
clone_size: .
v_call: TRBV2
cdr3_aa: CASSEAFSNQPQHF
cdr3_nt: TGTGCCAGCAGTGAAGCCTTTAGCAATCAGCCCCAGCATTTT

j_call: TRBJ2-7
d_call: .
clone_size: once
v_call: TRBV4-1
cdr3_aa: CASSHNPGVTYEQYF
cdr3_nt: TGCGCCAGCAGCCACAACCCCGGGGTAACCTACGAGCAGTACTTC

j_call: TRBJ1-1
d_call: TRBD1
clone_size: .
v_call: TRBV6-5
cdr3_aa: CASSYSGQGAFTEAFF
cdr3_nt: TGTGCCAGCAGTTACTCTGGACAGGGGGCCTTCACTGAAGCTTTCTTT

j_call: TRBJ1-1
d_call: TRBD1
clone_size: .
v_call: TRBV5-6
cdr3_aa: CASSYRTGSNTEAFF
cdr3_nt: TGTGCCAGCAGTTATCGGACAGGTTCGAACACTGAAGCTTTCTTT

j_call: TRBJ1-2
d_call: .
clone_size: .
v_call: TRBV18
cdr3_aa: CASSPTGNYGYTF
cdr3_nt: TGTGCCAGCTCACCAACGGGTAACTATGGCTACACCTTC

j_call: TRBJ2-1
d_call: TRBD2
clone_size: .
v_call: TRBV6-6
cdr3_aa: CASSYGSGVYNEQFF
cdr3_nt: TGTGCCAGCAGTTACGGGAGCGGGGTCTACAATGAGCAGTTCTTC

j_call: TRBJ1-5
d_call: .
clone_size: once
v_call: TRBV5-5
cdr3_aa: CASSGTPVQPQHF
cdr3_nt: TGTGCCAGCAGCGGGACACCCGTACAGCCCCAGCATTTT

j_call: TRBJ2-1
d_call: TRBD1
clone_size: .
v_call: TRBV28
cdr3_aa: CASSLGDRWWVGGNNEQFF
cdr3_nt: TGTGCCAGCAGTTTAGGGGACAGGTGGTGGGTCGGTGGGAACAATGAGCAGTTCTTC

j_call: TRBJ2-5
d_call: .
clone_size: .
v_call: TRBV7-8
cdr3_aa: CASSLDTGFGETQYF
cdr3_nt: TGTGCCAGCAGCTTAGACACGGGGTTCGGTGAGACCCAGTACTTC

j_call: TRBJ1-2
d_call: TRBD1
clone_size: .
v_call: TRBV5-4
cdr3_aa: CASRPDREDGYTF
cdr3_nt: TGTGCCAGCAGACCGGACAGGGAAGATGGCTACACCTTC

j_call: TRBJ1-1
d_call: .
clone_size: .
v_call: TRBV19
cdr3_aa: CASSIGLETEAFF
cdr3_nt: TGTGCCAGTAGTATCGGTCTGGAGACTGAAGCTTTCTTT

j_call: TRBJ2-1
d_call: TRBD1
clone_size: .
v_call: TRBV6-5
cdr3_aa: CASSPGQGNEQFF
cdr3_nt: TGTGCCAGCAGTCCGGGACAGGGGAATGAGCAGTTCTTC

j_call: TRBJ1-1
d_call: .
clone_size: few
v_call: TRBV6-1
cdr3_aa: CASSRVPHPEAFF
cdr3_nt: TGTGCCAGCAGCCGGGTGCCGCACCCTGAAGCTTTCTTT

j_call: TRBJ1-2
d_call: .
clone_size: .
v_call: TRBV7-9
cdr3_aa: CASSFNRVEKGYTF
cdr3_nt: TGTGCCAGCAGCTTTAACAGGGTGGAGAAAGGCTACACCTTC

j_call: TRBJ1-2
d_call: .
clone_size: few
v_call: TRBV28
cdr3_aa: CASSTDGGKGYTF
cdr3_nt: TGTGCCAGCAGTACGGACGGCGGGAAGGGCTACACCTTC

j_call: TRBJ1-1
d_call: .
clone_size: .
v_call: TRBV7-9
cdr3_aa: CASSLGANTEAFF
cdr3_nt: TGTGCCAGCAGCTTAGGGGCAAACACTGAAGCTTTCTTT

j_call: TRBJ2-3
d_call: .
clone_size: .
v_call: TRBV9
cdr3_aa: CASSVELLSTDTQYF
cdr3_nt: TGTGCCAGCAGCGTAGAACTCTTGTCCACAGATACGCAGTATTTT

j_call: TRBJ1-1
d_call: .
clone_size: .
v_call: TRBV7-2
cdr3_aa: CASSLAQGMNTEAFF
cdr3_nt: TGTGCCAGCAGCTTAGCGCAGGGGATGAACACTGAAGCTTTCTTT

j_call: TRBJ2-7
d_call: TRBD1
clone_size: few
v_call: TRBV7-9
cdr3_aa: CASSSYPDRKPYEQYF
cdr3_nt: TGTGCCAGCAGCAGCTACCCGGACAGGAAGCCATACGAGCAGTACTTC

j_call: TRBJ1-1
d_call: .
clone_size: .
v_call: TRBV28
cdr3_aa: CASSELGENTEAFF
cdr3_nt: TGTGCCAGCAGTGAGCTCGGGGAGAACACTGAAGCTTTCTTT

j_call: TRBJ1-1
d_call: TRBD1
clone_size: .
v_call: TRBV30
cdr3_aa: CAWSTGTNTEAFF
cdr3_nt: TGTGCCTGGTCGACAGGGACGAACACTGAAGCTTTCTTT

j_call: TRBJ1-1
d_call: .
clone_size: .
v_call: TRBV4-2
cdr3_aa: CASSQVGGATEAFF
cdr3_nt: TGTGCCAGCAGCCAAGTAGGGGGGGCCACTGAAGCTTTCTTT

j_call: TRBJ2-1
d_call: .
clone_size: once
v_call: TRBV5-6
cdr3_aa: CASSSTTGTVDEQFF
cdr3_nt: TGTGCCAGCAGCAGCACGACAGGTACGGTCGATGAGCAGTTCTTC

j_call: TRBJ2-2
d_call: TRBD2
clone_size: .
v_call: TRBV5-1
cdr3_aa: CASRPGTSGVNTGELFF
cdr3_nt: TGCGCCAGCAGACCAGGGACTAGCGGGGTTAACACCGGGGAGCTGTTTTTT

j_call: TRBJ2-6
d_call: TRBD1
clone_size: .
v_call: TRBV28
cdr3_aa: CASSPGGSGANVLTF
cdr3_nt: TGTGCCAGCAGTCCAGGGGGTTCTGGGGCCAACGTCCTGACTTTC

j_call: TRBJ1-1
d_call: .
clone_size: once
v_call: TRBV7-6
cdr3_aa: CASSLSRGVNTEAFF
cdr3_nt: TGTGCCAGCAGCTTAAGTCGGGGGGTGAACACTGAAGCTTTCTTT

j_call: TRBJ2-1
d_call: .
clone_size: .
v_call: TRBV7-9
cdr3_aa: CSSRGGEQFF
cdr3_nt: TGTTCCAGCAGAGGGGGTGAGCAGTTCTTC

j_call: TRBJ1-5
d_call: .
clone_size: .
v_call: TRBV30
cdr3_aa: CAWSAPLQPQHF
cdr3_nt: TGTGCCTGGAGTGCCCCGCTACAGCCCCAGCATTTT

j_call: TRBJ2-2
d_call: TRBD2
clone_size: .
v_call: TRBV19
cdr3_aa: CASTRGTNTGELFF
cdr3_nt: TGTGCCAGTACGCGGGGGACGAACACCGGGGAGCTGTTTTTT

j_call: TRBJ1-5
d_call: .
clone_size: .
v_call: TRBV6-1
cdr3_aa: CASILGQPNQPQHF
cdr3_nt: TGTGCCAGCATACTAGGACAGCCCAATCAGCCCCAGCATTTT

j_call: TRBJ2-1
d_call: TRBD1
clone_size: few
v_call: TRBV30
cdr3_aa: CAWSVVQGTHNEQFF
cdr3_nt: TGTGCCTGGAGTGTTGTACAGGGGACCCACAATGAGCAGTTCTTC

j_call: TRBJ1-2
d_call: .
clone_size: once
v_call: TRBV4-1
cdr3_aa: CASSLSPGWNGYTF
cdr3_nt: TGCGCCAGCAGCCTTAGCCCCGGGTGGAATGGCTACACCTTC

j_call: TRBJ2-7
d_call: TRBD2
clone_size: .
v_call: TRBV27
cdr3_aa: CASSFTPGLAVYEQYF
cdr3_nt: TGTGCCAGCAGTTTCACACCGGGACTAGCGGTCTACGAGCAGTACTTC

j_call: TRBJ2-6
d_call: .
clone_size: .
v_call: TRBV6-1
cdr3_aa: CASSVTGANVLTF
cdr3_nt: TGTGCCAGCAGTGTAACTGGGGCCAACGTCCTGACTTTC

j_call: TRBJ1-5
d_call: TRBD1
clone_size: .
v_call: TRBV7-9
cdr3_aa: CASSTQTLTGDHTPQHF
cdr3_nt: TGTGCCAGCAGCACCCAAACACTCACAGGGGATCATACGCCCCAGCATTTT

j_call: TRBJ1-1
d_call: .
clone_size: .
v_call: TRBV6-5
cdr3_aa: CASSYGGGVFAFF
cdr3_nt: TGTGCCAGCAGTTACGGAGGGGGGGTGTTTGCTTTCTTT